This T cell receptor beta chain was profiled in a study of technical replicates of blood from a handful of donors. Produced via immunoSEQ multiplex PCR; TCRdb's table is partial and in-frame only. This table holds 80,000 or so clones, around 94% found once. V lost 0 bases and J lost 9, with 12 bases in between. The CDR3 consists of 13 residues. CDR1 is SGDLS and CDR2 is YYNGEE in the germline V gene. Sequenced: T cells isolated from PBMCs. The rearrangement uses TRBV9 and TRBJ2-5; D gene ambiguous. The origin of this receptor is a human donor in good health. CDR3 region: CASSVAGSQAQYF. The CDR3 DNA sequence: TGTGCCAGCAGCGTAGCAGGCTCTCAAGCCCAGTACTTC. Based on the CDR3 plus reference TRBV9 and TRBJ2-5, the full variable domain is DSGVTQTPKHLITATGQRVTLRCSPRSGDLSVYWYQQSLDQGLQFLIQYYNGEERAKGNILERFSAQQFPDLHSELNLSSLELGDSALYFCASSVAGSQAQYFGPGTRLLVL.